This TCR beta chain was sequenced during a study of T cell responses to AZD1222 COVID-19 vaccine (dated by TCRdb to the early 2020s). For context, the study as a whole: A total of 240 or so trial participants underwent TCR sequencing, of whom about 200 had received two doses of AZD1222 and about 25 had received two doses of the MenACWY control vaccine. Trial participants were enrolled by age into 18-55, 56-69 and 70-plus year subgroups, with approximately 150, 30 and 60 TCR-sequenced participants respectively.

According to the study, the label for this sample's time point signals: about 28 days (+/-7) after the second vaccine dose. Because spike-specific TCR depth and breadth did not differ between the two schedules, AZD1222 recipients who got a second dose at roughly 4 weeks were pooled with those who got a second dose at roughly 12 weeks. Samples from vaccinated people were obtained from the UK trials COV001 and COV002, which included a single-blind randomized controlled phase 2/3 trial of AZD1222 (ChAdOx1 nCoV-19) in healthy adults. For TCRbeta chain sequencing, PBMC samples were collected from trial participants at day 0 and at day 28 after the second dose. General study outcomes and caveats: After two AZD1222 doses, both the breadth and the depth of spike-specific TCRs were significantly higher than at day 0 and than in MenACWY recipients. Vaccine-associated CD4 TCRs spanned the whole spike protein, with dominant responses in regions 160-218 and 743-854. Participants were mostly white British and included more females than males, and it was suggested by the authors that clonal diversity may have been underestimated. No day 14 peak-response samples were available, so repertoires were characterized only after the peak T cell response. The 56-69-year group was small, and its depth increase did not reach significance, likely because of low power. Reportedly, almost half of the unique spike-specific TCRs recognized epitopes lying outside the regions that are mutated in the B.1.351 and B.1.1.7 variants. Conclusions about previously exposed vaccinees were limited because only five to seven AZD1222 recipients were SARS-CoV-2 seropositive at baseline.

V lost 7 bases and J lost 0 bases; the stretch between them is 15 bases long. CDR1 is given as WNHNN and CDR2 as SYGVQD, both from the germline V gene (reference sequence). The CDR3 starts with the cysteine, ends with the phenylalanine, and has 15 residues. The DNA shown is the 45-base CDR3, in frame from base 1. On this clone: Its antigen remains unidentified. Within one base of it there is no much larger clone, and no base qualities were kept.

The CDR3 regions of human TCRbeta chains were subjected to immunosequencing. The authors processed their data as follows. Repertoire TCRs were checked for matches against a reference library of SARS-CoV-2-specific TCRs that had been generated using the MIRA antigen-specificity platform. Breadth meant the fraction of unique TCRs that were SARS-CoV-2-associated, whereas depth meant the fraction of total T cells that were SARS-CoV-2-associated. Using the MIRA data, every spike-specific TCR was mapped to the spike region that the TCR reacted to and assigned to either a CD4 or a CD8 class. Log10-transformed breadth and depth values were compared by one-way ANOVA with Sidak's multiple comparisons tests. Drawn from immuneACCESS, this table holds only the in-frame rearrangements with V and J called that TCRdb kept. Clones are partly lost; checked studies trace under half to an unresolved V gene and leave the rest unexplained. V, J and clone size are those of that table, while D and trimming were read from the DNA. This sample has about 130,000 clones in its table, and roughly 93% of those were observed once. Approximately 7% of the sample is held by the ten biggest clonotypes.

The source is an adult who received the AZD1222 COVID-19 vaccine. This specimen was peripheral blood, taken 28 days after the second AZD1222 dose. The chain couples TRBV10-1 to TRBJ1-1; the best D guess is TRBD1, with 5 bases matching. The CDR3 protein is CASKGRGKMNTEAFF. The sequenced DNA is TGCGCCAGCAAGGGGAGGGGAAAGATGAACACTGAAGCTTTCTTT.